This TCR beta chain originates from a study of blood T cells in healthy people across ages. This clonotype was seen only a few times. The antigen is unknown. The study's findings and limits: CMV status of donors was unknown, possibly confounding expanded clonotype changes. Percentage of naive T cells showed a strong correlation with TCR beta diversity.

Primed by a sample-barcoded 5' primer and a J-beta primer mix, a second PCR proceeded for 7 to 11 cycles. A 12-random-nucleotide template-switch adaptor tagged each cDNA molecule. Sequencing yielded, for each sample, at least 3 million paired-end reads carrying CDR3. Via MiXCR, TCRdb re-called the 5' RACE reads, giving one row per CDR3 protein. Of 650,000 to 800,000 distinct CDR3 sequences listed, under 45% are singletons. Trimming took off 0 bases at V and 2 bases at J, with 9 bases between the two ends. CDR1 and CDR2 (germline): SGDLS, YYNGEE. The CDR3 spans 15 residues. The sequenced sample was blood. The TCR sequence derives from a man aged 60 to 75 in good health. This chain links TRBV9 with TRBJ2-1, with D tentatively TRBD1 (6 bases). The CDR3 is CASSVVGAPYNEQFF. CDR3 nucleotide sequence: TGTGCCAGCAGCGTAGTGGGGGCCCCCTACAATGAGCAGTTCTTC.